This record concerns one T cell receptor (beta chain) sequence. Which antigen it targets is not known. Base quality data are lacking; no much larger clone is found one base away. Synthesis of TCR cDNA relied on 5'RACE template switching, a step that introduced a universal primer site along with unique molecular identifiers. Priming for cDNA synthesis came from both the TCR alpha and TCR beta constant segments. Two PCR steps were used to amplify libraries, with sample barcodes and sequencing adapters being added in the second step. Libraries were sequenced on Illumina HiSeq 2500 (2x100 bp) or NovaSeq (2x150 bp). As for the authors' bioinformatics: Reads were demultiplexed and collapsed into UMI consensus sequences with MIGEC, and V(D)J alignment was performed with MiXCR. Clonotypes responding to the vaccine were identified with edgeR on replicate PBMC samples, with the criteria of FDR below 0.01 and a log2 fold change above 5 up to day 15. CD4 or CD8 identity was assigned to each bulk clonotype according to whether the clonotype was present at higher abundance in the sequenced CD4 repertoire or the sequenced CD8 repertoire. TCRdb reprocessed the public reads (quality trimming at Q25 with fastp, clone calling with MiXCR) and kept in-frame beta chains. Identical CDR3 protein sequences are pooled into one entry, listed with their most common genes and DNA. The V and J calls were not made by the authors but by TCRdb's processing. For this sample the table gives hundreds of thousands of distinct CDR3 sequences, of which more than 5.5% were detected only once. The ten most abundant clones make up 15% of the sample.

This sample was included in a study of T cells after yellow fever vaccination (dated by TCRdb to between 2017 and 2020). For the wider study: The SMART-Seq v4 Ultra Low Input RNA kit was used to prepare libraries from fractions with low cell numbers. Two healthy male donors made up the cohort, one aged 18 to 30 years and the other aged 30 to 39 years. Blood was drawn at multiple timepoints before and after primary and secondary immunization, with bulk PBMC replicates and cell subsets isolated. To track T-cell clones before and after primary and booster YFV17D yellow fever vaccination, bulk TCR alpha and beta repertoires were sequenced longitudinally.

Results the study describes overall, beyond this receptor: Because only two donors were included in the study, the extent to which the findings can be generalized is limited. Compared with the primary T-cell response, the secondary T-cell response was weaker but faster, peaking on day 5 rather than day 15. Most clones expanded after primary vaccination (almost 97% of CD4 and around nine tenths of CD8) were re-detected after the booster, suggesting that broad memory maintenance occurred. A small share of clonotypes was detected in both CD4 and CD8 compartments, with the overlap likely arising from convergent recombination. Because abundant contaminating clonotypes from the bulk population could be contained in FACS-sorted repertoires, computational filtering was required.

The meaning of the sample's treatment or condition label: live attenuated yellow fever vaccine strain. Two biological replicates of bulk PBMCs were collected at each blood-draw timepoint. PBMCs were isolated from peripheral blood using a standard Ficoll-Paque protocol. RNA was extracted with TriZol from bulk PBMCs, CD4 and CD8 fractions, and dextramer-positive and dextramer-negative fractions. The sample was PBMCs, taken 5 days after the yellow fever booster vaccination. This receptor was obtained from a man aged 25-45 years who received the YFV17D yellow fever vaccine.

The nucleotides are TGTGCCAGCAGTATGGGGCCAGGGGGCCCCTACGAGCAGTACTTC. This gives the protein CASSMGPGGPYEQYF. The V gene is TRBV5-6 and the J gene is TRBJ2-7; TRBD1 fits 8 bases in the junction. CDR1 SGHDT and CDR2 YYEEEE were looked up in the germline V gene. The CDR3, from cysteine to phenylalanine, totals 15 residues. Here the CDR3 DNA is all that survives: 45 bases in frame from base 1. Germline trimming amounts to 5 bases on V and 2 bases on J, with 9 as the count of junction bases outside the gene matches.